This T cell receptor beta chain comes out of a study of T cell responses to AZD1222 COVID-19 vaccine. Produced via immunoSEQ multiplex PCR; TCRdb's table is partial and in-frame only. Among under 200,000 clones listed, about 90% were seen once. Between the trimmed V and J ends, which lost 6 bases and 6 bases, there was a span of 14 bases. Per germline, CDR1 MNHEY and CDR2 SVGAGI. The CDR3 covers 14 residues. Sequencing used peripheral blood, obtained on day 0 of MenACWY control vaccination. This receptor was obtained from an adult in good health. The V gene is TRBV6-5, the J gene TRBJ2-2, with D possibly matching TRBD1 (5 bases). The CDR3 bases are TGTGCCAGCAGGATTCCCCAGGGCTCCGGGGAGCTGTTTTTT. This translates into CASRIPQGSGELFF.